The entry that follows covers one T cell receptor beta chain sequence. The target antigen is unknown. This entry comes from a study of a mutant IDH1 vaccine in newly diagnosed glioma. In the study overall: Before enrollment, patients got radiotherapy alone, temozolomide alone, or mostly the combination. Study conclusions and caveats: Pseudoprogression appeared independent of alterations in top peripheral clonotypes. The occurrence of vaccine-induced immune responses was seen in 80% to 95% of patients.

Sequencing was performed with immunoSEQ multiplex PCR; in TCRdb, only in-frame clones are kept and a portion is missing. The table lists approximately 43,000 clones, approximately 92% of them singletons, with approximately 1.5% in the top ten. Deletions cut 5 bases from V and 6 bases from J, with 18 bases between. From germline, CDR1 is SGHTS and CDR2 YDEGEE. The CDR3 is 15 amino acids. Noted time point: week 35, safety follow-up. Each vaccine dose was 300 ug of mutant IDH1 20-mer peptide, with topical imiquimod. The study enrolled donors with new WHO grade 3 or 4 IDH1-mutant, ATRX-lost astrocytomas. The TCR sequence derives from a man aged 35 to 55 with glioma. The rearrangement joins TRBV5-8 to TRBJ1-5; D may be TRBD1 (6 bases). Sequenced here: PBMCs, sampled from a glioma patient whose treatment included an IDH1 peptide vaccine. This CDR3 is CASSPGDRRGQPQHF. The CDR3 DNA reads TGTGCCAGCAGTCCAGGGGATAGACGTGGTCAGCCCCAGCATTTT. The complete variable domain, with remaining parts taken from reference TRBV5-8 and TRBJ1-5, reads EAGVTQSPTHLIKTRGQQATLRCSPISGHTSVYWYQQALGLGLQFLLWYDEGEERNRGNFPPRFSGRQFPNYSSELNVNALELEDSALYLCASSPGDRRGQPQHFGDGTRLSIL.